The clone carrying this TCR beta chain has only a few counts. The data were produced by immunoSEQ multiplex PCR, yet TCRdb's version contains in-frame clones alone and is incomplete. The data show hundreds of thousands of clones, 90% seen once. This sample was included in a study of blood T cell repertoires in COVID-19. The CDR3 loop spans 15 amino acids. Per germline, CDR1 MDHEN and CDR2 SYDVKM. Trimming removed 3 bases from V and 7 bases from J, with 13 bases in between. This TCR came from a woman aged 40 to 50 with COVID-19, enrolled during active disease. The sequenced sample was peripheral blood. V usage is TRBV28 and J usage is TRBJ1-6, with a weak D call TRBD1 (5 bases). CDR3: CASSFGGVGNSPLHF. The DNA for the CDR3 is TGTGCCAGCAGTTTTGGAGGGGTCGGGAATTCACCCCTCCACTTT.